This T cell receptor (beta chain) was documented in a study of blood T cell repertoires in COVID-19. Adults between about 18 and 89 years of age took part from approximately 24 US areas. Clones were read by immunoSEQ multiplex PCR, and TCRdb kept only the in-frame ones, dropping some. Among under 300,000 clones listed, roughly nine tenths were seen once. The V segment lost 8 bases and the J segment 4 bases; nucleotides outside the gene matches: 10. The CDR3 loop spans 13 amino acids. Germline CDR1 is SQVTM and CDR2 is ANQGSEA. This TCR was recovered from a human donor in a cohort exposed to, infected with or recovered from COVID-19 (not recorded which). The donor label of this sample is uncertain. Input material: PBMCs or T cells enriched from blood (not recorded which). The V and J genes are TRBV29-1 and TRBJ1-1; 7 positions agree with TRBD1. CDR3 residues: CSSNYRGSTEAFF. In DNA form, the CDR3 reads TGCAGCTCGAATTACAGGGGAAGCACTGAAGCTTTCTTT.